The source of this T cell receptor (beta chain) is a study of blood T cells in healthy people across ages. J was trimmed by 2 bases and V by 5 bases; bases with no gene match: 9. This CDR3 is 15 amino acids long. Per germline, CDR1 KGHSH and CDR2 LQKENI. This clonotype was observed a handful of times. It was with a sample-barcoded 5' primer and a J-beta primer mix that a second PCR of roughly 7 to 11 cycles was run. There were at least 2.5 million CDR3-containing paired-end reads obtained from each sample. TCRdb re-derived calls from the 5' RACE reads in MiXCR, one entry per CDR3 protein. Among approximately 1.5 million distinct CDR3 sequences, less than 45% were seen once, and the ten largest hold more than 4%.

The clonotype originates from a woman younger than 35 in good health. The sequencing sample was made of blood. The chain recombines TRBV18 with TRBJ2-7; 7 bases are shared with TRBD1. For the CDR3, the DNA is TGTGCCAGCTCAACTACAGGGGACCTCACCTACGAGCAGTACTTC. The encoded protein is CASSTTGDLTYEQYF.